This T cell receptor (beta chain) was sequenced for a study of T cell responses to AZD1222 COVID-19 vaccine. This table comes from immunoSEQ multiplex PCR, and its TCRdb copy is limited to in-frame clones, with some not included. The repertoire holds roughly 70,000 clones, with 70% to 90% as singletons. With respect to this clone: Antigen specificity is unknown.

Study observations and caveats: Donors, mostly white British, included more females; clonal diversity was possibly underestimated.

V lost 6 bases and J lost 1, with 12 bases in between. This CDR3 region has 14 residues. Germline V gene lookup returns CDR1 KGHSH and CDR2 LQKENI. V gene TRBV18 combines with J gene TRBJ1-1, with D unresolved. The clonotype originates from an adult who received the MenACWY meningococcal vaccine as a control. This material consisted of peripheral blood, taken 28 days after the second dose of the MenACWY control vaccine. DNA for the CDR3: TGTGCCAGCTCTGTCTCCGTGGGGAACACTGAAGCTTTCTTT. Its protein product is CASSVSVGNTEAFF.